In this sample, the clone carrying this T cell receptor (beta chain) turned up a few times. The antigen is undetermined. Germline CDR1 LNHDA, CDR2 SQIVND (reference sequence). Trimming removed 7 bases from V and 7 bases from J; junction bases left unmatched: 11. The CDR3 length is 14 residues. Measured with immunoSEQ multiplex PCR; TCRdb has only the in-frame clones, and not every one. This sample yields roughly 100,000 clones, of which about 92% are seen a single time; about 1.5% belongs to the top ten. Sampling of blood occurred at baseline, cycle 4 day 1, and cycle 7 day 1. This specimen belongs to a study of OX40 agonist ivuxolimab in advanced cancers. Study-level information: Patients in the trial were receiving intravenous ivuxolimab every 2 weeks, at doses of 0.01 to 10 mg/kg. Hepatocellular carcinoma, melanoma, renal cell or head and neck cancer occurred in dose-escalation patients.

Study outcomes and limitations: Nonresponders included some who also had low normalized T-cell clonal expansion.

The sample was CD4+ or CD8+ T cells sorted from blood, taken in a trial of the OX40 agonist ivuxolimab. This chain joins TRBV19 and TRBJ2-5, with TRBD1 matching over 8 bases. The receptor comes from an adult with an advanced solid tumor such as melanoma, head and neck, liver or kidney cancer. The CDR3 coding sequence is TGTGCCAGTACCCCCGGACAGGGCCTCCGGACCCAGTACTTC. This gives the protein CASTPGQGLRTQYF.